This T cell receptor (beta chain) appears in the sequencing data of a study of shared clonotypes between healthy human individuals. Generated by immunoSEQ multiplex PCR, the TCRdb table keeps only in-frame clones and is missing some. The table records some 2,100,000 clones, just over 90% of them present only once. Positive CCR7 selection of CD45RO-negative cells yielded the naive CD8 cells, and terminally differentiated effector memory CD45RA+ cells were excluded. The clonotype originates from a man younger than 35 in good health. Some clones in this sample may be carry-over from other donors' samples. Sequenced sample: naive CD8+ T cells from PBMCs.

DNA for the CDR3: TGTGCCATCAGTGAGTCGACGGGGGTCTTACCTGGAAACACCATATATTTT. Translating gives CAISESTGVLPGNTIYF. The chain combines TRBV10-3 with TRBJ1-3; tentative D call: TRBD1 (5 bases). Trimming removed 0 bases from V and 2 bases from J, with 14 bases in between. The CDR3 spans 17 residues. Germline V gene lookup returns CDR1 ENHRY and CDR2 SYGVKD.